The entry that follows covers one TCR beta chain sequence. This clone was seen just once. What this receptor recognizes is not known. No much larger clone is present one base from it, and per-base qualities are unavailable. The CDR3 contains 14 residues, cysteine and phenylalanine counted. Only CDR3 DNA is held: 42 bases, read in frame from base 1. From V the trimming removes 4 bases and from J it removes 6 bases, while the gene matches leave 4 bases of the junction unaccounted for. CDR1 SGHVS and CDR2 FNYEAQ are derived from the germline V gene. This entry is derived from a study of blood T cell repertoires in COVID-19 (dated by TCRdb to the early 2020s). For the study in its entirety: The collaborator samples originated in the United States, Italy and Spain and spanned the acute and convalescent phases of COVID-19. HLA class I and class II types, where available, came from metadata supplied by the sample provider rather than from assay-based typing. The samples were drawn from two sources: the first 160 participants of the ongoing ImmuneRACE study, and 1,000 to 1,500 subjects contributed by 6 global collaborators. The repertoires were released in a freely available public database intended as a resource for research on the immune response to SARS-CoV-2. Sample metadata almost always included a de-identified subject ID, COVID-19 status, age in years and sex. The material from the prospective study consisted of cDNA or gDNA derived from T cells, B-cell-depleted T cells, or PBMCs. The dataset comprised deeply sampled blood TCRbeta repertoires from subjects exposed to, actively infected with, or recovered from COVID-19.

Broader findings and caveats from the paper: The quantity of clinical and demographic metadata differed by source and by participant and was supplied without curation.

Samples from volunteer blood donors who had recovered from COVID-19 were contributed by a second Seattle source. Whole blood was collected in K2EDTA tubes by collaborating institutions according to the institutions' own protocols. Collaborator samples were shipped for TCRbeta analysis as frozen whole blood, isolated PBMCs, or DNA extracted from either sample type. The immunoSEQ Assay, a bias-controlled multiplex PCR, was used to amplify TCRbeta CDR3 regions from genomic DNA. The original methods were these. The number of nucleated cells in each sample was estimated from the amplification of reference gene primers within the assay. To quantify the absolute abundance of each unique TCRbeta CDR3 rearrangement, sequence reads were collapsed and filtered. For each sample, productive Simpson clonality was calculated as the square root of Simpson's diversity index across productive rearrangements. TCRdb's version of the immuneACCESS table is confined to in-frame rearrangements and falls short of the full clone set. An unresolved V gene accounts for under half of the shortfall where checked; the remainder is of unknown origin. V and J calls and clone size follow that table, whereas D and trimming were derived from the DNA. The sample profile shows some 220,000 clones; about 85% of them were found once. The biggest ten clones account for about 12% of the sample.

The sequence came from a woman younger than 35 who had recovered from COVID-19. Recombination linked TRBV7-6 to TRBJ2-3; a stretch of 10 junction bases matches TRBD1. The sequencing sample was made of peripheral blood. The DNA sequence is as follows: TGTGCCAGCAGCTCCCGACAGGGGGCGGATACGCAGTATTTT. Translation gives CASSSRQGADTQYF.